This entry is about one T cell receptor (beta chain). Assay used: immunoSEQ multiplex PCR; TCRdb lists only in-frame clones, some missing. Counted here are about 68,000 clones, more than 85% occurring once; the ten biggest clones make up 0.75% to 1%. Germline V lookup: CDR1 SGHNT, CDR2 YYREEE (reference sequence). V lost 4 bases, J lost 4 bases, and 12 bases lay in between. This CDR3 comprises 14 residues. This record comes from a study of T cell clones after liver transplantation. Study at large: Pre-transplant mixed lymphocyte reactions yielded third-party-reactive TCRbeta sequences as comparators for graft-donor-reactive sequences. Blood was drawn pre-transplant, before withdrawal, and after full or failed withdrawal.

This sequence originates from a human patient who received a liver transplant. Some T cells may be provided by the graft donor. The sample consisted of CD4+ T cells from blood, taken approximately 26 months after liver transplant. The chain is built from TRBV5-4 and TRBJ2-1; D is unclear. The DNA for the CDR3 is TGTGCCAGCAGCCTGAAGAACAATTACAATGAGCAGTTCTTC. Protein product: CASSLKNNYNEQFF.